This is a list of T cell receptor beta chains from one sample in a study of PD-1 blockade in classical Hodgkin lymphoma. The method was immunoSEQ multiplex PCR; TCRdb's version includes in-frame clones alone and lacks a portion of them. The sample records roughly 18,000 clones, roughly 67% being singletons. The sequenced sample was peripheral blood mononuclear cells (PBMCs), obtained before the second cycle of nivolumab. The receptor source for this set is a human donor with classical Hodgkin lymphoma. The CDR3 runs from the conserved cysteine through the conserved F or W. The D gene is left open where the match is weak. The size field is filled for only some rows; it gives once, few, many or a size class.

j_call v_call d_call clone_size cdr3_aa cdr3_nt
TRBJ1-5 TRBV4-1 - - CASSQDVSNQPQHF TGCGCCAGCAGCCAAGACGTAAGCAATCAGCCCCAGCATTTT
TRBJ1-4 TRBV28 - few CASSFGRGYNEKLFF TGTGCCAGCAGTTTCGGTCGAGGTTATAATGAAAAACTGTTTTTT
TRBJ1-1 TRBV10-3 - few CAISESTAFQNTEAFF TGTGCCATCAGTGAGTCGACAGCCTTCCAGAACACTGAAGCTTTCTTT
TRBJ1-5 TRBV4-1 TRBD1 - CASSQQTGFQPQHF TGCGCCAGCAGCCAACAGACAGGGTTTCAGCCCCAGCATTTT
TRBJ1-1 TRBV28 - medium-sized CASSLSTGHGLNTEAFF TGTGCCAGCAGTTTATCGACCGGGCACGGGCTGAACACTGAAGCTTTCTTT
TRBJ1-2 TRBV29-1 - once CSGGVRERYGYTF TGCAGCGGGGGGGTCCGTGAGAGATATGGCTACACCTTC
TRBJ1-2 TRBV7-6 - once CASSSATGSPGGYTF TGTGCCAGCAGCTCCGCTACAGGGTCCCCAGGGGGCTACACCTTC
TRBJ2-3 TRBV2 TRBD1 - CASSVGGGTDTQYF TGTGCCAGCAGCGTAGGGGGCGGGACAGATACGCAGTATTTT
TRBJ2-2 TRBV11-3 - - CASSLRLNTGELFF TGTGCCAGCAGCTTACGGTTGAACACCGGGGAGCTGTTTTTT
TRBJ1-2 TRBV9 - - CASSPIPGVSRYTF TGTGCCAGCAGTCCTATACCAGGGGTCTCCCGCTACACCTTC
TRBJ2-3 TRBV5-1 - - CASSLLGLGDTQYF TGCGCCAGCAGCTTGCTCGGATTAGGGGATACGCAGTATTTT
TRBJ1-5 TRBV28 TRBD1 - CASTSDREEVFYQPQHF TGTGCCAGCACCTCGGACAGGGAGGAGGTATTTTATCAGCCCCAGCATTTT